A selection of T cell receptor beta chains follows, all from one sample in a study of T-cell reconstitution after alpha-beta-depleted transplantation in children. Each CDR3 protein is one row after TCRdb ran MiXCR on the PCR reads. The sample yields about a million distinct CDR3 sequences, about 29% seen once. Specimen: PBMCs, mostly from graft donor cells, collected 360 days after TCRalphabeta/CD19-depleted stem cell transplant. The receptors were sampled from a boy less than two years old who had a stem cell transplant for SCID, so the T cells may come from the graft donor. CDR3s include the opening cysteine and the closing phenylalanine or tryptophan. D genes are given only for firm matches.

v_gene | d_gene | CDR3aa
TRBV4-2 | - | CASSQSLGQGLHEQYF
TRBV28 | - | CASSLGRVRETQYF
TRBV4-3 | - | CASSQRTLSREPGNTIYF
TRBV7-3 | TRBD1 | CASSLAGTGAQETQYF
TRBV12-3/TRBV12-4 | - | CASSLTPVPNYGYTF
TRBV13 | - | CASSSTEIRSGEQYF
TRBV7-2 | TRBD2 | CASSLVTSGGQGETQYF
TRBV3-1 | - | CASWQGIYEQYF
TRBV5-1 | TRBD2 | CASSDLAGAHNEQFF
TRBV6-1 | - | CASSRTDSPNYGYTF
TRBV28 | TRBD1 | CASSTVTGSYEQYF
TRBV3-1 | - | CASSPRRHTYEQYF
TRBV9 | TRBD2 | CASSSQAGVTDTQYF
TRBV3-1 | TRBD1 | CASSLPRTGGNTGELFF
TRBV4-2 | - | CASSPAGGGGTGELFF
TRBV20-1 | - | CSAGANTEAFF
TRBV20-1 | - | CSAGGRLEEQYF
TRBV2 | TRBD2 | CASRAPGREGTNNEQFF
TRBV6-1 | - | CASSVDGFAKNTEAFF
TRBV12-3/TRBV12-4 | - | CASRTDRAQPQHF
TRBV7-9 | TRBD1 | CASSSLDRGDGYTF
TRBV29-1 | - | CSVERGGAKNIQYF
TRBV12-3/TRBV12-4 | TRBD2 | CASRGAGLAVYNEQFF
TRBV20-1 | TRBD2 | CSARGGAGGRNEQFF
TRBV11-2 | - | CASSFWALGPRNTGELFF
TRBV12-3/TRBV12-4 | - | CASSRKGDQETQYF
TRBV2 | TRBD1 | CASRGQGAARAHF
TRBV20-1 | - | CSASDTGPDTDTQYF
TRBV5-4 | - | CASSSSSQANPSYNSPLHF
TRBV10-3 | - | CAISGGQQEGYEQYF
TRBV9 | - | CASSARDPAGPTEAFF
TRBV27 | TRBD1 | CASRFQGGAEAFF
TRBV6-5 | TRBD1 | CASSYPLGTGLYEQYF
TRBV5-1 | TRBD2 | CASSPAPSGGGNEQFF
TRBV7-9 | - | CASSMDRPEEQFF
TRBV27 | - | CASSFPEWANTGELFF
TRBV5-1 | TRBD1 | CASSFNRGHEQYF
TRBV28 | - | CASSFPNRNKITYEQYF
TRBV20-1 | TRBD1 | CSAIHGTGGRSEQFF
TRBV7-2 | - | CASSLVAASYAYGYTF
TRBV7-2 | TRBD1 | CASSFLGTAQYF
TRBV10-3 | TRBD1 | CAISWGNTGARTGELFF
TRBV20-1 | TRBD2 | CSAIAPGGPRGTDTQYF
TRBV12-3/TRBV12-4 | TRBD2 | CASSTSGQETQYF
TRBV20-1 | TRBD2 | CSAGRGGNKETQYF
TRBV11-2 | TRBD2 | CASTTPGLAGRMVETQYF
TRBV4-1 | - | CASSQDPVAYEQYF
TRBV11-2 | - | CASSLFVDSPTRPSPLHF
TRBV20-1 | - | CSARDAATVNTEAFF
TRBV11-2 | TRBD1 | CASSYHPGQGSPISYEQYF
TRBV5-4 | - | CASSPKRGEQETQYF
TRBV5-1 | TRBD2 | CASSVPGLGTKEQFF
TRBV12-3/TRBV12-4 | TRBD2 | CASSFEGLAGTFYNEQFF
TRBV15 | - | CATSRSPRLGVNEQFF
TRBV20-1 | TRBD1 | CSANPYFGGQGAPAYEQYF
TRBV4-1 | TRBD1 | CASSRDQGAPSNEQFF